Each of the 20 T cell receptor beta chains below was sequenced from the same sample in a study of human T cells and chemical hapten exposure. Noted time point: patch test 3, about 24 weeks after DPC sensitization. Specified treatment: therapeutic diphenylcyclopropenone sensitization with weekly scalp DPC. TCRdb re-called the RACE reads with MiXCR, one entry per CDR3 protein. Of 150,000 to 200,000 distinct CDR3 sequences listed, 28% are singletons. The source was whole blood, collected in connection with sensitization to the hapten diphenylcyclopropenone (DPC). All receptors come from a woman between 18 and 30 years old with alopecia areata. Some clones in this sample may be carry-over from other donors' samples.

The J gene is TRBJ2-1, the V gene TRBV4-3; D may correspond to TRBD1 or TRBD2 (6 bases each). Trimming stripped 4 bases from V and 0 bases from J, with 16 bases between. The germline gives CDR1 LGHNA, CDR2 YSLEER. This CDR3 has 17 residues. The CDR3 coding sequence is TGCGCCAGCAGCCCGCAGCGGGCGGACAGCTCCTACAATGAGCAGTTCTTC. This codes for CASSPQRADSSYNEQFF.

This clonotype occurred a few times. The V and J genes are TRBV29-1 and TRBJ1-2, with a tentative D call TRBD1 (5 bases). CDR3 length: 13 residues. The V end was cut by 4 bases, the J end by 4 bases, with 13 bases between. CDR1 and CDR2 from the germline V gene are SQVTM and ANQGSEA. The CDR3 reads CSVVEGLSYGYTF. The CDR3 DNA reads TGCAGCGTTGTAGAGGGGTTGAGCTATGGCTACACCTTC.

V gene TRBV5-1 combines with J gene TRBJ2-1, with TRBD2 matching over 12 bases. J lost 7 bases, V lost 0 bases, and 8 bases had no gene match. The CDR3 sequence is 17 residues long. The germline gives CDR1 SGHRS, CDR2 YFSETQ. DNA of the CDR3: TGCGCCAGCAGCTTGGCCACTACTAGCGGGAGGTATAATGAGCAGTTCTTC. Translated, it gives CASSLATTSGRYNEQFF.

This clonotype was seen only a few times. CDR3 protein: CASSRRGAGDTDTQYF. In DNA, the CDR3 is TGCGCCAGCAGCCGCCGGGGGGCGGGGGACACAGATACGCAGTATTTT. The genes are TRBV4-3 and TRBJ2-3; maybe TRBD2 (7 bases). Germline CDR1 is LGHNA and CDR2 is YSLEER. The CDR3 is 16 residues long. V dropped 4 bases and J dropped 2 bases, with 16 bases sitting between them.

The chain combines TRBV5-1 with TRBJ2-7; tentative D call: TRBD1 (5 bases). V lost 2 bases to trimming and J lost 1 base, with 10 bases between them. Germline values: CDR1 SGHRS, CDR2 YFSETQ. The CDR3 spans 14 residues. The chain's CDR3 is CASSLQVDSYEQYF. The CDR3 region has the DNA TGCGCCAGCAGCTTACAGGTTGATTCCTACGAGCAGTACTTC.

This clonotype appeared a few times. The chain joins TRBV5-1 to TRBJ2-7; the match to TRBD1 covers 8 bases. Germline V gene lookup returns CDR1 SGHRS and CDR2 YFSETQ. CDR3 length equals 16 residues. Trimming at V came to 0 bases and at J to 4 bases, leaving 9 bases not matched to a gene. This chain's CDR3 is CASSLALAGGAYEQYF. CDR3 nucleotides: TGCGCCAGCAGCTTGGCCCTCGCAGGGGGCGCGTACGAGCAGTACTTC.

The genes are TRBV29-1 and TRBJ1-1; D is uncertain. The germline CDR1 and CDR2 sequences are SQVTM and ANQGSEA. The CDR3 sequence is 11 residues long. Deletions cut 7 bases from V and 4 bases from J, with 10 bases between. This CDR3 reads CSAIGFTEAFF. The DNA of the CDR3 is TGCAGCGCCATAGGGTTCACTGAAGCTTTCTTT.

The CDR3 nucleotides are TGCAGTGCTCTACCTGCAGATACGCAGTATTTT. It yields the protein CSALPADTQYF. The rearrangement uses TRBV20-1 and TRBJ2-3; no definite D call. The CDR3 covers 11 residues. Deletions cut 5 bases from V and 4 bases from J, with 7 bases between. Germline lookup yields CDR1 DFQATT and CDR2 SNEGSKA (reference sequence).

The J gene is TRBJ1-1, the V gene TRBV12-3 or TRBV12-4; D is unclear. This CDR3 is 12 amino acids long. V lost 6 bases and J lost 4, with 9 bases in between. CDR3 amino acids: CASRTRATEAFF. CDR3 bases: TGTGCCAGCAGAACTAGGGCCACTGAAGCTTTCTTT.

The rearrangement links TRBV7-9 to TRBJ2-3; no definite D call. V was cut by 1 base and J by 2 bases, with 7 bases left in between. The CDR3 consists of 14 residues. Germline V gene sequence: CDR1 SEHNR, CDR2 FQNEAQ (reference sequence). The CDR3 region is CASSLEVDTDTQYF. CDR3 nucleotides: TGTGCCAGCAGCTTAGAAGTTGACACAGATACGCAGTATTTT. Drawing the rest from reference TRBV7-9 and TRBJ2-3, the complete variable domain is DTGVSQNPRHKITKRGQNVTFRCDPISEHNRLYWYRQTLGQGPEFLTYFQNEAQLEKSRLLSDRFSAERPKGSFSTLEIQRTEQGDSAMYLCASSLEVDTDTQYFGPGTRLTVL.

The chain combines TRBV4-1 with TRBJ2-5, with a tentative D call TRBD1 (6 bases). CDR1 MGHRA and CDR2 YSYEKL come from the germline V gene. The germline V and J ends were trimmed by 5 bases and 2 bases, with 21 bases remaining between them. The CDR3 runs 17 residues. CDR3 coding DNA: TGCGCCAGCAGCGCCGGTACCTGGATGGGGGCTCAAGAGACCCAGTACTTC. Protein product: CASSAGTWMGAQETQYF.

This clonotype showed up just a few times. The chain joins TRBV25-1 to TRBJ2-7; D call uncertain. CDR1 and CDR2 (germline): MGHDK, SYGVNS. This CDR3 is built from 13 residues. The CDR3 DNA follows: TGTGCGACGGGTGGTGGCGACTCCTACGAGCAGTACTTC. Amino acid sequence: CATGGGDSYEQYF.

This clonotype was detected only a few times. The chain joins TRBV11-2 to TRBJ2-1; TRBD2 aligns across 7 bases. CDR3 length: 14 residues. From germline, CDR1 is SGHAT and CDR2 FQNNGV. The ends lost 5 bases at V and 6 bases at J; junction bases unmatched: 7. CDR3 sequence: CASSLAGELNEQFF. CDR3 nucleotides: TGTGCCAGCAGCCTGGCGGGGGAGCTCAATGAGCAGTTCTTC.

This clonotype was seen a handful of times. The chain links TRBV3-1 to TRBJ2-1, with unresolved D. In germline, CDR1 is LGHDT, CDR2 YNNKEL (reference sequence). Trimming pared 1 base from V and 7 bases from J, leaving 5 bases between. The CDR3 extends over 12 amino acids. CDR3 in DNA: TGTGCCAGCAGCCAAGTTGCGAATGAGCAGTTCTTC. The encoded protein is CASSQVANEQFF.

This clonotype showed up just a few times. The V and J genes are TRBV29-1 and TRBJ2-7; D not certain. Germline V gives CDR1 SQVTM, CDR2 ANQGSEA. V was trimmed by 6 bases and J by 0 bases, leaving 15 bases between them. The CDR3 consists of 14 residues. CDR3 coding DNA: TGCAGCGTCGAACTCGCAGGCCGCTCCTACGAGCAGTACTTC. Translating it yields CSVELAGRSYEQYF.

The chain couples TRBV2 to TRBJ2-7, with 8 bases matching TRBD1. The V gene end was trimmed by 3 bases and the J gene end by 2 bases; junction bases not matched to a gene: 3. The germline gives CDR1 SNHLY, CDR2 FYNNEI. This CDR3 comprises 14 residues. The CDR3 region is CASSDWDRTYEQYF. The CDR3 region has the DNA TGTGCCAGCAGTGATTGGGACAGGACCTACGAGCAGTACTTC.

This chain uses TRBV11-2 with TRBJ1-2; D call uncertain. The CDR3 consists of 15 residues. Deletions cut 1 base from V and 6 bases from J, with 15 bases between. Germline-derived CDR1 and CDR2 are SGHAT and FQNNGV. Written as DNA, the CDR3 is TGTGCCAGCAGCTTAGGGTTATACCGAGACGATGGCTACACCTTC. As protein: CASSLGLYRDDGYTF.

This clonotype showed up just a few times. The chain employs TRBV4-3 and TRBJ1-6; perhaps TRBD1 as D (5 bases). V dropped 2 bases and J dropped 7 bases, with 15 bases sitting between them. CDR1 and CDR2 (germline): LGHNA, YSLEER. This CDR3 has 16 residues. The CDR3: CASSQTPGRRNSPLHF. CDR3 in DNA: TGCGCCAGCAGCCAAACACCGGGACGACGGAATTCACCCCTCCACTTT.

V is TRBV5-1 and J is TRBJ2-7, with D maybe TRBD1 (6 bases). The CDR3 sequence is 13 residues long. With 5 bases removed from V and 6 bases from J, the gap between germline ends came to 15 bases. Germline CDR1 and CDR2: SGHRS and YFSETQ. The DNA for the CDR3 is TGCGCCAGCAGACCCGACAGGATAAGCGAGCAGTACTTC. Translated, it gives CASRPDRISEQYF.

This clonotype was counted only a few times. This chain uses TRBV14 with TRBJ1-1; 8 bases map to TRBD1. The ends lost 0 bases at V and 10 bases at J; junction bases unmatched: 4. From germline, CDR1 is SGHDN and CDR2 FVKESK. The CDR3 runs to 13 residues. CDR3 in amino acids: CASSQDWTGTAFF. The DNA for the CDR3 is TGTGCCAGCAGCCAAGATTGGACAGGGACAGCTTTCTTT.